The T cell receptor (beta chain) described here comes from a study of shared clonotypes between healthy human individuals. In the study overall: For every donor, three CD4 naive, three CD4 memory, two CD8 naive and one CD8 memory plates were used. Study outcomes and limitations: Against clonotypes common to all four donors, non-shared ones had lower generation probabilities.

The assay used deep level. Across several immunoSEQ plates, the genomic DNA of each subset was split evenly. Sequenced by immunoSEQ multiplex PCR; TCRdb stores in-frame clones only, minus some. The sample yields some 2,500,000 clones, more than 85% seen once. Notes on this clone: Its target is unknown. The same CDR3 is also encoded by other DNA sequences in this sample.

The receptor comes from a man aged 18 to 29 in good health. Some clones in this sample may be carry-over from other donors' samples. Material: naive CD4+ T cells from PBMCs. Subset given: CD45RA+ positively selected.

This CDR3 reads CASSERQGYSPLHF. DNA of the CDR3: TGTGCCAGCAGTGAGCGACAGGGCTATTCACCCCTCCACTTT. V usage is TRBV2 and J usage is TRBJ1-6; 7 bases agree with TRBD1. CDR1 is SNHLY and CDR2 is FYNNEI in the germline V gene. Losses at the gene ends were 3 bases for V and 8 bases for J; bases not matched to a gene: 4. This CDR3 contains 14 residues.